The 23 T cell receptor beta chains in this list originate from one sample, sequenced in a study of blood T cells in healthy people across ages (dated by TCRdb to between 2014 and 2017). The method was 5' RACE. TCRdb names Illumina HiSeq 2500 as the instrument used. A second 7 to 11 cycle PCR used a sample-barcoded 5' primer and a J-beta primer mix. TCRdb redid the processing of the public reads, applying fastp at Q25 and MiXCR, and retained in-frame beta chains. One record per CDR3 amino acid sequence lists the most common genes and DNA. For this sample the table gives over 550,000 distinct CDR3 sequences, of which about 30% were detected only once. 15% to 18% of the sample lies in the top ten. Sequencing was performed on blood. The receptor set was obtained from a woman over 75 in good health.

V gene TRBV5-1 combines with J gene TRBJ2-2; D is unclear. This CDR3 has 15 residues. Germline V gene sequence: CDR1 SGHRS, CDR2 YFSETQ. V dropped 4 bases and J dropped 7 bases, with 17 bases sitting between them. Written as DNA, the CDR3 is TGCGCCAGCAGCGTATACCGAGCCCAGATCGGGGAGCTGTTTTTT. Translation: CASSVYRAQIGELFF.

In this sample, this clonotype turned up many times. The V and J genes are TRBV9 and TRBJ2-7; TRBD2 matches at 9 bases. Germline V gene lookup returns CDR1 SGDLS and CDR2 YYNGEE. The V gene end was trimmed by 0 bases and the J gene end by 3 bases; junction bases not matched to a gene: 7. This CDR3 has 16 amino acids. CDR3 sequence reads: CASSVEVSGGLYEQYF. DNA for the CDR3: TGTGCCAGCAGCGTAGAGGTTAGCGGGGGCCTCTACGAGCAGTACTTC.

This clonotype has a handful of counts. V and J are TRBV6-5 and TRBJ2-7; TRBD1 matches at 7 bases. Trimming at V came to 4 bases and at J to 3 bases, leaving 9 bases not matched to a gene. Germline V gene lookup returns CDR1 MNHEY and CDR2 SVGAGI. The CDR3 spans 15 residues. The CDR3 protein is CASSSSETGLYEQYF. The CDR3 DNA is TGTGCCAGCAGTTCGTCCGAGACAGGGCTCTACGAGCAGTACTTC.

This clonotype was counted many times. V is TRBV20-1 and J is TRBJ1-2; D perhaps matches TRBD1 (6 bases). V dropped 6 bases and J dropped 8 bases, with 22 bases sitting between them. CDR3 length: 14 residues. Germline CDR1 reads DFQATT; CDR2 reads SNEGSKA (reference sequence). CDR3 loop: CSATPRGGGVGYTF. CDR3 coding DNA: TGCAGTGCAACCCCGAGGGGGGGTGGCGTCGGCTACACCTTC.

At least ten counts were recorded for this clonotype. A read error may account for a junction end that differs from germline. This chain links TRBV7-7 with TRBJ2-1, with a weak D call TRBD2 (7 bases). CDR3 length: 15 residues. The germline CDR1 and CDR2 sequences are SSHAT and FNYEAQ (reference sequence). The CDR3 DNA reads TGTGCTAGCAGCCCCGGGCCGGGGGGCCATCATGAGCAGTTCTTC. Encoded protein: CASSPGPGGHHEQFF.

This clonotype was seen many times. V is TRBV3-1 and J is TRBJ2-7; D is ambiguous. The germline V gene has CDR1 LGHDT and CDR2 YNNKEL (reference sequence). The ends were cut back, 3 bases at V and 0 bases at J, with 9 bases in the middle. The CDR3 has 14 amino acids. The CDR3 reads CASSQYSGSYEQYF. CDR3 bases: TGTGCCAGCAGCCAGTACTCAGGCTCCTACGAGCAGTACTTC.

This chain joins TRBV11-2 and TRBJ2-1; D not certain. Trimming pared 11 bases from V and 6 bases from J, leaving 14 bases between. Germline V gene lookup returns CDR1 SGHAT and CDR2 FQNNGV. The CDR3 is 12 residues long. The CDR3 region is CAEQIGANEQFF. The CDR3 DNA follows: TGTGCCGAGCAAATTGGAGCCAATGAGCAGTTCTTC.

The rearrangement joins TRBV5-5 to TRBJ1-1; D is undetermined. The CDR3 loop spans 13 amino acids. V was cut by 1 base and J by 5 bases, with 9 bases left in between. Looked up from germline, CDR1 is SGHKS and CDR2 is YYEKEE (reference sequence). CDR3 sequence: CASSLTPRTEAFF. CDR3 coding DNA: TGTGCCAGCAGCTTGACCCCACGGACTGAAGCTTTCTTT.

The chain links TRBV6-1 to TRBJ1-5; 8 bases are a match to TRBD1. The CDR3 has 17 amino acids. In germline, CDR1 is MNHNS, CDR2 SASEGT. Germline trimming cut 6 bases from V and 3 bases from J; bases unmatched to any gene: 13. CDR3 in amino acids: CASRGASGQAFNQPQHF. The CDR3 nucleotides read TGTGCCAGCAGGGGAGCCTCGGGACAGGCTTTCAATCAGCCCCAGCATTTT.

This clonotype was detected only a few times. This sequence may be a read error, since a much larger clone differs from it by one base. The rearrangement joins TRBV20-1 to TRBJ2-5; TRBD2 matches at 8 bases. V dropped 7 bases and J dropped 2; count of bases not matched to a gene: 6. The CDR3 sequence is 13 residues long. The germline V gene has CDR1 DFQATT and CDR2 SNEGSKA (reference sequence). Here the CDR3 reads CSVTPSGQETQYF. As DNA, the CDR3 is TGCAGTGTTACACCTAGCGGGCAAGAGACCCAGTACTTC.

This clonotype was seen a handful of times. This may stem from a read error, because a much larger clone lies one nucleotide away. The V gene is TRBV12-3 or TRBV12-4, the J gene TRBJ2-1; 11 bases align to TRBD2. Near its end, the DNA agrees better with TRBJ2-7, so the J call may be wrong. The CDR3 covers 17 residues. In DNA, the CDR3 is TGTGCCAGCAGTTCCGGGGCTAGCGGGGGGTTGGTTAATGAGCAGTACTTC. Translating it yields CASSSGASGGLVNEQYF.

CDR3 DNA sequence: TGTGCCAGCAGCTCAAACGGGATAGCTAATGAAAAACTGTTTTTT. Its protein product is CASSSNGIANEKLFF. The V gene is TRBV13, the J gene TRBJ1-4, with D uncertain. V was trimmed by 4 bases and J by 3 bases, leaving 12 bases between them. The CDR3 runs to 15 residues. From germline, CDR1 is PRHDT and CDR2 FYEKMQ (reference sequence).

The sample holds a few counts of this clonotype. This chain's CDR3 is CASSLPQGYGQPQHF. The DNA for the CDR3 is TGTGCCAGCAGTTTGCCACAGGGATACGGTCAGCCCCAGCATTTT. The rearrangement joins TRBV28 to TRBJ1-5; D is possibly TRBD1 (6 bases). Trimming took off 3 bases at V and 6 bases at J, with 15 bases between the two ends. CDR1 and CDR2 (germline): MDHEN, SYDVKM. This CDR3 has 15 amino acids.

This clonotype was picked up many times. This chain links TRBV7-9 with TRBJ2-5; D remains ambiguous. Germline loops: CDR1 SEHNR, CDR2 FQNEAQ (reference sequence). Deletions cut 5 bases from V and 5 bases from J, with 12 bases between. The CDR3 runs 13 residues. CDR3 nucleotides: TGTGCCAGCAGCACCAACTGGGGTGAGACCCAGTACTTC. This gives the protein CASSTNWGETQYF.

In its sample, this clonotype was seen a few times. Sequence at one end of the junction differs from germline and may be a read error. This rearrangement joins TRBV5-1 to TRBJ1-2, with D possibly being TRBD1 (5 bases). The CDR3 spans 13 residues. Looked up from germline, CDR1 is SGHRS and CDR2 is YFSETQ. The CDR3 DNA follows: TGCACCAGCAGAGGCGACGGGACCTATGGCTACACCTTC. This sequence encodes CTSRGDGTYGYTF.

V and J are TRBV2 and TRBJ2-2; 8 bases are shared with TRBD1. J gave up 4 bases and V 6 bases, and 7 bases lay outside the gene matches. Germline CDR1 is SNHLY and CDR2 is FYNNEI. The CDR3 has 15 amino acids. The CDR3 DNA sequence: TGTGCCAGCAGGGCGACAGGGGCTGTCACCGGGGAGCTGTTTTTT. Residues: CASRATGAVTGELFF.

This clonotype was observed at least ten times. This rearrangement joins TRBV15 to TRBJ2-1, with D tentatively TRBD2 (6 bases). Per the germline V gene, CDR1 is LNHNV and CDR2 is YYDKDF (reference sequence). Deletions cut 0 bases from V and 7 bases from J, with 13 bases between. The CDR3 consists of 15 residues. CDR3 residues: CATSRDFRLGNEQFF. The CDR3 DNA reads TGTGCCACCAGCAGAGACTTTAGACTAGGGAATGAGCAGTTCTTC.

This clonotype was counted a few times. The CDR3 loop is CSARDWASNSPLHF. The CDR3 coding sequence is TGCAGTGCTAGAGATTGGGCCTCCAATTCACCCCTCCACTTT. The rearrangement uses TRBV20-1 and TRBJ1-6; unclear D gene. V lost 0 bases, J lost 7 bases, and 10 bases lay in between. Germline CDR1 reads DFQATT; CDR2 reads SNEGSKA (reference sequence). CDR3 length equals 14 residues.

Notes on this clonotype: A much larger clonotype is one base distant, so this may be a read error. The V and J genes are TRBV4-3 and TRBJ1-6; D gene ambiguous. Germline CDR1 reads LGHNA; CDR2 reads YSLEER. The CDR3 totals 15 residues. Trimming stripped 2 bases from V and 9 bases from J, with 14 bases between. This CDR3 is CASSQRRDFSSPLHF. In DNA, the CDR3 is TGCGCCAGCAGCCAACGCCGGGATTTTAGTTCACCCCTCCACTTT.

This clonotype was counted a few times. This may be a read error, as it is one base from a much larger clone. The V and J genes are TRBV12-3 or TRBV12-4 and TRBJ2-5; unclear D gene. The CDR3 is made up of 12 amino acids. CDR3 sequence reads: CACSLGLRNQYF. CDR3 DNA: TGTGCCTGCAGTTTGGGGTTAAGGAATCAGTACTTC.

Ten or more counts support this clonotype. V and J are TRBV27 and TRBJ2-7, with D tentatively TRBD1 (6 bases). Trimming took 3 bases from V and 2 from J, leaving 14 bases between them. Per germline, CDR1 MNHEY and CDR2 SMNVEV (reference sequence). The CDR3 length is 15 residues. CDR3 protein: CASSLSSGQAYEQYF. For the CDR3, the DNA is TGTGCCAGCAGTTTGTCCTCGGGACAAGCCTACGAGCAGTACTTC.

This clonotype was recorded at least ten times. The J gene is TRBJ2-1, the V gene TRBV3-1; TRBD2 agrees at 11 bases. J gave up 9 bases and V 0 bases, and 7 bases lay outside the gene matches. This CDR3 is 16 amino acids long. Germline CDR1 LGHDT, CDR2 YNNKEL (reference sequence). The CDR3 DNA sequence: TGTGCCAGCAGCCAAGAGGCGGGACTAGCGGTCAGTGAGCAGTTCTTC. It codes for CASSQEAGLAVSEQFF.

This clonotype has a count of ten or more. This chain joins TRBV7-2 and TRBJ1-1, with 7 bases aligning to TRBD1. Germline assignment: CDR1 SGHTA and CDR2 FQGNSA. The CDR3 extends over 13 amino acids. V was clipped by 5 bases and J by 8 bases; unmatched bases: 8. The CDR3 DNA reads as TGTGCCAGCAGCGAGGACAGGAACTCGGAAGCTTTCTTT. It yields the protein CASSEDRNSEAFF.